A selection of T cell receptor beta chains follows, all from one sample in a study of blood T cell repertoires in COVID-19. Method: immunoSEQ multiplex PCR; TCRdb's copy keeps in-frame clones and lacks some. The sample lists tens of thousands of clones; about 91% were seen once. The specimen was peripheral blood. All receptors come from a human donor with active COVID-19. The donor label of this sample is uncertain. Each CDR3 is given with its conserved first and last residue. The order of the fields is clone size, D gene, V gene, J gene, CDR3 protein, CDR3 DNA. The D gene is left open where the match is weak. Clone size is stated in some rows and not others, as once, few, many or a class when expanded.

abundance: .; d_gene: TRBD2; v_gene: TRBV11-2; j_gene: TRBJ2-1; CDR3aa: CASSLVLAGYNEQFF; CDR3nt: TGTGCCAGCAGCCTGGTACTAGCGGGGTACAATGAGCAGTTCTTC
abundance: .; d_gene: .; v_gene: TRBV11-2; j_gene: TRBJ1-5; CDR3aa: CASSVNRDQPQHF; CDR3nt: TGTGCCAGCAGCGTAAACAGAGATCAGCCCCAGCATTTT
abundance: .; d_gene: TRBD1; v_gene: TRBV10-3; j_gene: TRBJ2-5; CDR3aa: CAISDGTAGGTQYF; CDR3nt: TGTGCCATCAGTGACGGGACGGCAGGGGGGACCCAGTACTTC
abundance: .; d_gene: .; v_gene: TRBV28; j_gene: TRBJ2-2; CDR3aa: CASTVNTGELFF; CDR3nt: TGTGCCAGCACGGTCAACACCGGGGAGCTGTTTTTT
abundance: .; d_gene: .; v_gene: TRBV6-9; j_gene: TRBJ1-1; CDR3aa: CATSGGNTEAFF; CDR3nt: TGTGCCACTTCGGGAGGGAACACTGAAGCTTTCTTT
abundance: once; d_gene: TRBD2; v_gene: TRBV15; j_gene: TRBJ2-1; CDR3aa: CATSSLTSGRVVKYNEQFF; CDR3nt: TGTGCCACCAGCAGTCTTACTAGCGGGAGGGTAGTTAAGTACAATGAGCAGTTCTTC
abundance: .; d_gene: .; v_gene: TRBV27; j_gene: TRBJ2-1; CDR3aa: CAPSVGMRYNEQFF; CDR3nt: TGTGCCCCTAGCGTTGGTATGCGTTACAATGAGCAGTTCTTC
abundance: few; d_gene: .; v_gene: TRBV10-1; j_gene: TRBJ2-2; CDR3aa: CASSESGAGELFF; CDR3nt: TGCGCCAGCAGTGAATCGGGGGCCGGGGAGCTGTTTTTT
abundance: .; d_gene: .; v_gene: TRBV28; j_gene: TRBJ1-2; CDR3aa: CASSTGIDYGYTF; CDR3nt: TGTGCCAGCAGCACAGGGATTGACTATGGCTACACCTTC
abundance: .; d_gene: .; v_gene: TRBV6-2/TRBV6-3; j_gene: TRBJ2-1; CDR3aa: CASSYPPLRVGGPRDNEQFF; CDR3nt: TGTGCCAGCAGTTACCCACCCCTTAGAGTCGGGGGGCCCAGGGACAATGAGCAGTTCTTC
abundance: .; d_gene: .; v_gene: TRBV10-1; j_gene: TRBJ2-3; CDR3aa: CASSEGSAGAGDTQYF; CDR3nt: TGCGCCAGCAGTGAGGGGAGTGCGGGGGCTGGGGATACGCAGTATTTT
abundance: .; d_gene: TRBD2; v_gene: TRBV5-1; j_gene: TRBJ2-1; CDR3aa: CASSLSGGPVNEQFF; CDR3nt: TGCGCCAGCAGCTTATCGGGAGGGCCGGTTAATGAGCAGTTCTTC
abundance: few; d_gene: TRBD1; v_gene: TRBV18; j_gene: TRBJ1-3; CDR3aa: CASSRGQGLSGNTIYF; CDR3nt: TGTGCCAGCTCACGGGGACAGGGCCTTTCTGGAAACACCATATATTTT
abundance: .; d_gene: TRBD1; v_gene: TRBV7-9; j_gene: TRBJ1-1; CDR3aa: CASSHRTGPRNTEAFF; CDR3nt: TGTGCCAGCAGCCACCGGACAGGACCAAGGAACACTGAAGCTTTCTTT
abundance: .; d_gene: TRBD1; v_gene: TRBV27; j_gene: TRBJ1-2; CDR3aa: CASSPQGFGRGYTF; CDR3nt: TGTGCCAGCAGCCCACAGGGGTTTGGGCGAGGCTACACCTTC
abundance: .; d_gene: .; v_gene: TRBV21-1; j_gene: TRBJ1-1; CDR3aa: CASSKGGTEGNTEAFF; CDR3nt: TGTGCCAGCAGCAAAGGGGGTACTGAGGGGAACACTGAAGCTTTCTTT
abundance: .; d_gene: .; v_gene: TRBV30; j_gene: TRBJ1-1; CDR3aa: CAWILRVGTEAFF; CDR3nt: TGTGCCTGGATCCTACGGGTGGGCACTGAAGCTTTCTTT
abundance: .; d_gene: TRBD2; v_gene: TRBV18; j_gene: TRBJ2-3; CDR3aa: CASSQLAGSTDTQYF; CDR3nt: TGTGCCAGCTCACAACTAGCGGGTAGCACAGATACGCAGTATTTT
abundance: .; d_gene: TRBD2; v_gene: TRBV6-1; j_gene: TRBJ2-3; CDR3aa: CASSDAGAIDTQYF; CDR3nt: TGTGCCAGCAGTGACGCGGGAGCGATAGATACGCAGTATTTT
abundance: once; d_gene: TRBD2; v_gene: TRBV24-1; j_gene: TRBJ2-3; CDR3aa: CATCSGRTDTQYF; CDR3nt: TGTGCCACTTGTAGCGGGAGGACAGATACGCAGTATTTT
abundance: .; d_gene: .; v_gene: TRBV28; j_gene: TRBJ2-7; CDR3aa: CASSSRLIEQYF; CDR3nt: TGTGCCAGCAGTTCCCGACTAATCGAGCAGTACTTC
abundance: .; d_gene: TRBD1; v_gene: TRBV28; j_gene: TRBJ2-7; CDR3aa: CASSLRDRSSYEQYF; CDR3nt: TGTGCCAGCAGTCTTCGGGACAGGTCATCCTACGAGCAGTACTTC
abundance: .; d_gene: .; v_gene: TRBV19; j_gene: TRBJ2-2; CDR3aa: CASSDYTRKTGELFF; CDR3nt: TGTGCCAGTAGTGATTACACCAGAAAGACCGGGGAGCTGTTTTTT
abundance: .; d_gene: .; v_gene: TRBV5-5; j_gene: TRBJ2-7; CDR3aa: CASSLPHYEQYF; CDR3nt: TGTGCCAGCAGCTTGCCCCACTACGAGCAGTACTTC
abundance: .; d_gene: .; v_gene: TRBV9; j_gene: TRBJ1-4; CDR3aa: CASSSGASTNEKLFF; CDR3nt: TGTGCCAGCAGCTCAGGGGCTTCAACTAATGAAAAACTGTTTTTT
abundance: .; d_gene: TRBD1; v_gene: TRBV6-2/TRBV6-3; j_gene: TRBJ1-2; CDR3aa: CASSYSPGGGNGYTF; CDR3nt: TGTGCCAGCAGTTACTCGCCAGGGGGCGGCAATGGCTACACCTTC
abundance: .; d_gene: .; v_gene: TRBV7-2; j_gene: TRBJ1-5; CDR3aa: CASSFGQSNQPQHF; CDR3nt: TGTGCCAGCAGCTTCGGACAGAGCAATCAGCCCCAGCATTTT
abundance: .; d_gene: TRBD1; v_gene: TRBV28; j_gene: TRBJ2-3; CDR3aa: CASSLSGQGATDTQYF; CDR3nt: TGTGCCAGCAGTTTATCGGGACAGGGGGCTACAGATACGCAGTATTTT
abundance: .; d_gene: TRBD2; v_gene: TRBV5-4; j_gene: TRBJ2-2; CDR3aa: CASSLRLAELNTGELFF; CDR3nt: TGTGCCAGCAGCTTGAGGCTAGCGGAGCTGAACACCGGGGAGCTGTTTTTT
abundance: few; d_gene: TRBD1; v_gene: TRBV13; j_gene: TRBJ1-4; CDR3aa: CASSYIRDRRKLFF; CDR3nt: TGTGCCAGCAGCTACATCCGGGACAGGAGGAAACTGTTTTTT
abundance: .; d_gene: .; v_gene: TRBV29-1; j_gene: TRBJ2-2; CDR3aa: CSALSQAPNTGELFF; CDR3nt: TGCAGCGCCCTTTCACAGGCCCCGAACACCGGGGAGCTGTTTTTT
abundance: .; d_gene: TRBD1; v_gene: TRBV5-1; j_gene: TRBJ1-5; CDR3aa: CASSMGQGDQPQHF; CDR3nt: TGCGCCAGCAGCATGGGACAGGGCGATCAGCCCCAGCATTTT
abundance: .; d_gene: TRBD2; v_gene: TRBV29-1; j_gene: TRBJ2-7; CDR3aa: CSVDGASGSHEQYF; CDR3nt: TGCAGCGTTGATGGGGCTAGCGGGAGTCACGAGCAGTACTTC
abundance: .; d_gene: TRBD1; v_gene: TRBV2; j_gene: TRBJ1-2; CDR3aa: CASREDRGPDYGYTF; CDR3nt: TGTGCCAGCAGAGAGGACAGGGGGCCGGACTATGGCTACACCTTC
abundance: .; d_gene: .; v_gene: TRBV5-6; j_gene: TRBJ2-1; CDR3aa: CASSLDFTGYNEQFF; CDR3nt: TGTGCCAGCAGCTTGGATTTTACAGGATATAATGAGCAGTTCTTC
abundance: .; d_gene: TRBD2; v_gene: TRBV4-3; j_gene: TRBJ2-1; CDR3aa: CASSQGEGRPYNEQFF; CDR3nt: TGCGCCAGCAGCCAAGGGGAGGGCAGGCCCTACAATGAGCAGTTCTTC
abundance: .; d_gene: TRBD1; v_gene: TRBV4-2; j_gene: TRBJ2-3; CDR3aa: CASSPRGQGSLPTQYF; CDR3nt: TGTGCCAGCAGCCCCAGGGGACAGGGGTCCCTACCGACGCAGTATTTT
abundance: once; d_gene: TRBD1; v_gene: TRBV28; j_gene: TRBJ2-7; CDR3aa: CASSLIGTERAEYF; CDR3nt: TGTGCCAGCAGTTTGATCGGGACAGAGAGAGCAGAGTACTTC
abundance: .; d_gene: .; v_gene: TRBV5-1; j_gene: TRBJ2-2; CDR3aa: CASSYTTGELFF; CDR3nt: TGCGCCAGCAGCTATACTACCGGGGAGCTGTTTTTT
abundance: .; d_gene: .; v_gene: TRBV27; j_gene: TRBJ2-1; CDR3aa: CASSLRPLNEQFF; CDR3nt: TGTGCCAGCAGCCTGCGGCCGTTGAATGAGCAGTTCTTC
abundance: .; d_gene: .; v_gene: TRBV9; j_gene: TRBJ2-2; CDR3aa: CASSLVNPTNTGELFF; CDR3nt: TGTGCCAGCAGTCTAGTCAATCCTACTAACACCGGGGAGCTGTTTTTT
abundance: .; d_gene: .; v_gene: TRBV28; j_gene: TRBJ2-5; CDR3aa: CASIDGGRVQETQYF; CDR3nt: TGTGCCAGCATCGACGGGGGAAGGGTCCAAGAGACCCAGTACTTC